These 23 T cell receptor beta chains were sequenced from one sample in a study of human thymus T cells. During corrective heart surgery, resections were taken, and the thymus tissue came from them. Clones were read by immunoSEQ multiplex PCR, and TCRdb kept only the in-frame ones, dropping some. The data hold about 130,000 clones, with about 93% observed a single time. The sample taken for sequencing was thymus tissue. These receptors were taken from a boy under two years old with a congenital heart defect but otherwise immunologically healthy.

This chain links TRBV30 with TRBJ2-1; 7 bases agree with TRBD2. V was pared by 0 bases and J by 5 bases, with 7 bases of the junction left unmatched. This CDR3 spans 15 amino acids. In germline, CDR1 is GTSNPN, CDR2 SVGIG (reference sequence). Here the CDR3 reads CAWSVPASGHNEQFF. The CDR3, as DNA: TGTGCCTGGAGTGTACCGGCTAGCGGTCACAATGAGCAGTTCTTC.

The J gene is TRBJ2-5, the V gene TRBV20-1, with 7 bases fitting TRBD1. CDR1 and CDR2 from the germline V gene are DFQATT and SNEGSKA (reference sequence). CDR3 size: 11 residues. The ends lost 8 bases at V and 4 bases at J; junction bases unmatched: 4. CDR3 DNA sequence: TGCAGTTTCCGGACAGGAGAGACCCAGTACTTC. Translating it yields CSFRTGETQYF.

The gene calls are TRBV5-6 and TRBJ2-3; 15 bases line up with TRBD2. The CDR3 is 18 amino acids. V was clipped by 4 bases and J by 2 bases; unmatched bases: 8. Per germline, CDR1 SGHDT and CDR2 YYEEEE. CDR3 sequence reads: CASSPIGLAGGYTDTQYF. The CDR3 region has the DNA TGTGCCAGCAGCCCTATCGGACTAGCGGGGGGGTACACAGATACGCAGTATTTT. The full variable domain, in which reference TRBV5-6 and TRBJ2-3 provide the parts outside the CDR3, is DAGVTQSPTHLIKTRGQQVTLRCSPKSGHDTVSWYQQALGQGPQFIFQYYEEEERQRGNFPDRFSGHQFPNYSSELNVNALLLGDSALYLCASSPIGLAGGYTDTQYFGPGTRLTVL.

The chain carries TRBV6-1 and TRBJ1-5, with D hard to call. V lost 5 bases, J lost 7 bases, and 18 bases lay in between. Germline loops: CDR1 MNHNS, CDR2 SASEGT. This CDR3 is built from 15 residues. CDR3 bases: TGTGCCAGCAGTCCGAGGCCGGGCTCGGGACAGCCCCAGCATTTT. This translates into CASSPRPGSGQPQHF.

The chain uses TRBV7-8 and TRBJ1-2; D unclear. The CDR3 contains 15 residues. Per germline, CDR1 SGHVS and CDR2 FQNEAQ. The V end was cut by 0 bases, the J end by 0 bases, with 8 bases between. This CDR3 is CASSLADGANYGYTF. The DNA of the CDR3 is TGTGCCAGCAGCTTAGCCGATGGGGCTAACTATGGCTACACCTTC.

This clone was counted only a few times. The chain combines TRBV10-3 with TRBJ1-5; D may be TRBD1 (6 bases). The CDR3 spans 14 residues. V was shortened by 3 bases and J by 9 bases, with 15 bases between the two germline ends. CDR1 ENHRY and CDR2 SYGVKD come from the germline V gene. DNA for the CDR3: TGTGCCATCAGTGAAATGCAACAGGGCCGGCCCCAGCATTTT. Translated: CAISEMQQGRPQHF.

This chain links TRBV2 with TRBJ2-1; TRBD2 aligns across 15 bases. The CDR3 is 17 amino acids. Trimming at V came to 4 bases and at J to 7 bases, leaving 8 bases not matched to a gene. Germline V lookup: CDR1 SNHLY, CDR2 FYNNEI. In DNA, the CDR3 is TGTGCCAGCAGTGGGACTAGCGGGGGGGCCGGAGTAAATGAGCAGTTCTTC. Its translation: CASSGTSGGAGVNEQFF.

CDR3 amino acids: CAIRAGTNQPQHF. For the CDR3, the DNA is TGTGCCATCAGGGCAGGAACAAATCAGCCCCAGCATTTT. The chain joins TRBV10-3 to TRBJ1-5; D not resolved. Trimming took off 6 bases at V and 4 bases at J, with 10 bases between the two ends. This CDR3 spans 13 amino acids. From germline, CDR1 is ENHRY and CDR2 SYGVKD.

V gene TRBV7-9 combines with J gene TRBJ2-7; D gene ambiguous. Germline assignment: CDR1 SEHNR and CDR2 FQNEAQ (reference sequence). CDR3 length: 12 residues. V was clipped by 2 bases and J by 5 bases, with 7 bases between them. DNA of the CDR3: TGTGCCAGCAGCTTAAAGAAGGACGAGCAGTACTTC. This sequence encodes CASSLKKDEQYF.

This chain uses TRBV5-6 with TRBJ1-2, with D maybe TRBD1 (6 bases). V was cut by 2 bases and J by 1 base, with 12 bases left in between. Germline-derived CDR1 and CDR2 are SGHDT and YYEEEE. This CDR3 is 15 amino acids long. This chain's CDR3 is CASSFYRDRNYGYTF. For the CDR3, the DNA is TGTGCCAGCAGCTTTTACAGGGATCGTAACTATGGCTACACCTTC. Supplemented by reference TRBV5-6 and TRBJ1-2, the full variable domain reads DAGVTQSPTHLIKTRGQQVTLRCSPKSGHDTVSWYQQALGQGPQFIFQYYEEEERQRGNFPDRFSGHQFPNYSSELNVNALLLGDSALYLCASSFYRDRNYGYTFGSGTRLTVV.

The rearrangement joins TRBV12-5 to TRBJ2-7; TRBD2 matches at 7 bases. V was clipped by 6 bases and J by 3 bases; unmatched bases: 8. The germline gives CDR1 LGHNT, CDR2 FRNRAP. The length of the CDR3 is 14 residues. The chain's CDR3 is CASGGAGPGYEQYF. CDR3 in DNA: TGTGCTAGTGGGGGAGCGGGGCCAGGCTACGAGCAGTACTTC. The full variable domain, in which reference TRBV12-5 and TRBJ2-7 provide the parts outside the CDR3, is DARVTQTPRHKVTEMGQEVTMRCQPILGHNTVFWYRQTMMQGLELLAYFRNRAPLDDSGMPKDRFSAEMPDATLATLKIQPSEPRDSAVYFCASGGAGPGYEQYFGPGTRLTVT.

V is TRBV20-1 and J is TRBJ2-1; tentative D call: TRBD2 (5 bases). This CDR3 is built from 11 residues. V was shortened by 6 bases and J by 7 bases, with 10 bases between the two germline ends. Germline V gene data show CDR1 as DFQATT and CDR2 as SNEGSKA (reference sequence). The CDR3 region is CSAQRPNEQFF. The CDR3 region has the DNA TGCAGTGCACAGCGGCCGAATGAGCAGTTCTTC.

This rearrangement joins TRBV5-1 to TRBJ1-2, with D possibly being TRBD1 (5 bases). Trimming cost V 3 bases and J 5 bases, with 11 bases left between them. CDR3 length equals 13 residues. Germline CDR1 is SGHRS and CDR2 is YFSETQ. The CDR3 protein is CASSYPGGYGYTF. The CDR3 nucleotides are TGCGCCAGCAGCTACCCCGGGGGGTATGGCTACACCTTC.

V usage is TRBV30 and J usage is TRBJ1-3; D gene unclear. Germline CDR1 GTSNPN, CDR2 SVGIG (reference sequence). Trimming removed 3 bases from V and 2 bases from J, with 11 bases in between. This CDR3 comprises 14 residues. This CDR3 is CAWRTDGPGNTIYF. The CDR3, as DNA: TGTGCCTGGAGGACGGACGGCCCTGGAAACACCATATATTTT.

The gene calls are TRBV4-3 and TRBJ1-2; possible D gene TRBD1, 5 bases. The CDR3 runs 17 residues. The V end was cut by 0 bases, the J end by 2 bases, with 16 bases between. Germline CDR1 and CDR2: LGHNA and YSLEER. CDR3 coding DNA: TGCGCCAGCAGCCAAGATCCTATGATGGGGCAGAACTATGGCTACACCTTC. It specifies CASSQDPMMGQNYGYTF.

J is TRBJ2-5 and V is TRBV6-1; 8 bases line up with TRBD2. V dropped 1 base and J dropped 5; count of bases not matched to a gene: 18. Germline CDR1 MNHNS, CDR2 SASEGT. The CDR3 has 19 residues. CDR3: CASSEGPASGGPGGETQYF. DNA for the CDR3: TGTGCCAGCAGTGAAGGCCCAGCGAGCGGGGGCCCTGGGGGGGAGACCCAGTACTTC.

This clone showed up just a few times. This CDR3 reads CASGLGAYSNQPQHF. The CDR3 DNA is TGTGCCAGTGGGTTGGGGGCTTATAGCAATCAGCCCCAGCATTTT. The chain joins TRBV6-5 to TRBJ1-5; possibly TRBD1 for D (6 bases). CDR3 size: 15 residues. V was pared by 9 bases and J by 0 bases, with 15 bases between. CDR1 is MNHEY, CDR2 SVGAGI, per germline.

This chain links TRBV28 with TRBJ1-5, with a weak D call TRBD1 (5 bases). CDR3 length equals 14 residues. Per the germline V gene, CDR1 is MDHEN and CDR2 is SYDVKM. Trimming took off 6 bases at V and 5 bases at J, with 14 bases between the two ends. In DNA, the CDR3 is TGTGCCAGCAGCCGGGACGGAACTTATCAGCCCCAGCATTTT. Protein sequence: CASSRDGTYQPQHF. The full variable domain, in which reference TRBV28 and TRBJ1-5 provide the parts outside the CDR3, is DVKVTQSSRYLVKRTGEKVFLECVQDMDHENMFWYRQDPGLGLRLIYFSYDVKMKEKGDIPEGYSVSREKKERFSLILESASTNQTSMYLCASSRDGTYQPQHFGDGTRLSIL.

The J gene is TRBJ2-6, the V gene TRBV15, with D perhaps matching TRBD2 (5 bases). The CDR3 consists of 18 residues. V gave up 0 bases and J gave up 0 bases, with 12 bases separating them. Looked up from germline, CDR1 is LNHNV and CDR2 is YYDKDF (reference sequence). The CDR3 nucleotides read TGTGCCACCAGCAGAGATCGGCGGAGGAGCTCTGGGGCCAACGTCCTGACTTTC. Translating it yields CATSRDRRRSSGANVLTF.

In nucleotides, the CDR3 is TGTGCCAGCAGCATCCGGGGGGCGGGTATCGATGAGCAGTTCTTC. The encoded protein is CASSIRGAGIDEQFF. The chain is built from TRBV27 and TRBJ2-1; possible D gene TRBD2, 7 bases. This CDR3 comprises 15 residues. V lost 6 bases, J lost 8 bases, and 20 bases lay in between. The V gene's germline CDR1 is MNHEY and CDR2 SMNVEV (reference sequence).

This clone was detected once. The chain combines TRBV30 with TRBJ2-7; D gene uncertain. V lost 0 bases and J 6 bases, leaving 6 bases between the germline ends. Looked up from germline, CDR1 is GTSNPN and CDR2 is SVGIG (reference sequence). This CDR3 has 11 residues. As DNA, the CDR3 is TGTGCCTGGAGTGTAGTCAGCGAGCAGTACTTC. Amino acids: CAWSVVSEQYF. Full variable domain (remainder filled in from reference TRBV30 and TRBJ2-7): SQTIHQWPATLVQPVGSPLSLECTVEGTSNPNLYWYRQAAGRGLQLLFYSVGIGQISSEVPQNLSASRPQDRQFILSSKKLLLSDSGFYLCAWSVVSEQYFGPGTRLTVT.

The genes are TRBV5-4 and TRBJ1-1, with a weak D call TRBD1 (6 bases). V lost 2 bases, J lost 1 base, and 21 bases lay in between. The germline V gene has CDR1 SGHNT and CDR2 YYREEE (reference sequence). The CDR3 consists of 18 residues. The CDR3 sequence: CASSLTTGLKRRNTEAFF. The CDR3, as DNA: TGTGCCAGCAGCTTAACGACAGGATTGAAGCGTCGGAACACTGAAGCTTTCTTT.

As DNA, the CDR3 is TGTGCCAGCAGTGTTGGACTAGCGGGGCAGCCCGGGGAGCTGTTTTTT. Amino acids: CASSVGLAGQPGELFF. This chain uses TRBV6-6 with TRBJ2-2; the match to TRBD2 covers 12 bases. The germline V gene encodes CDR1 MNHNY and CDR2 SVGAGI (reference sequence). The length of the CDR3 is 16 residues. V gave up 5 bases and J gave up 6 bases; unmatched junction bases: 7.